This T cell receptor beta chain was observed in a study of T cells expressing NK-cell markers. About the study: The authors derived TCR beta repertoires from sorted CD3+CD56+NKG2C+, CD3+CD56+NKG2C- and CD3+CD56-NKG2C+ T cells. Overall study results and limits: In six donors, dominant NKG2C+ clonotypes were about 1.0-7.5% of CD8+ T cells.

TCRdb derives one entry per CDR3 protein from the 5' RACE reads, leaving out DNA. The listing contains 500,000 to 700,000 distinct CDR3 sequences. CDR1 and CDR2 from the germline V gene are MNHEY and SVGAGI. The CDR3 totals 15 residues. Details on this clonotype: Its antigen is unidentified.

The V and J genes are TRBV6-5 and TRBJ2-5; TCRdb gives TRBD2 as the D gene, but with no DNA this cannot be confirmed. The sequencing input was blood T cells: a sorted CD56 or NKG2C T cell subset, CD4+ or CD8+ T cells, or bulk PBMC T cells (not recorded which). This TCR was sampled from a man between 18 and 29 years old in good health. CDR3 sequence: CASSYDWRTQETQYF.